Here is one T cell receptor beta chain with its context. Per the authors' pipeline: Estimated nucleated cell counts came from reference gene primer amplification. Clones were sequenced by immunoSEQ multiplex PCR, and TCRdb holds only the in-frame ones, with some missing. V and J calls and clone size are as listed in that table; D and trimming were resolved from the DNA. The sample lists about 200,000 clones; 86% were seen once. This sample is drawn from a study of blood T cell repertoires in COVID-19. About the research overall: The study drew acute and convalescent COVID-19 samples from the United States, Italy and Spain. From T cells, B-cell-depleted T cells, or PBMCs came the material, which was cDNA or gDNA.

V was trimmed by 4 bases and J by 8 bases, leaving 15 bases between them. Germline lookup yields CDR1 LGHDT and CDR2 YNNKEL (reference sequence). The CDR3 is 14 residues long. This TCR derives from a man in his thirties or forties who had recovered from COVID-19. The chain links TRBV3-1 (or the pseudogene TRBV3-2) to TRBJ2-1; D is possibly TRBD1 (5 bases). Sequencing input: peripheral blood. The DNA of the CDR3 is TGTGCCAGCAGCCCCGTCCAGGGTGGGCATGAGCAGTTCTTC. The encoded protein is CASSPVQGGHEQFF.